This entry lists 19 T cell receptor beta chains sequenced from one sample in a study of CD4+ T cells in melanoma. Using immunoSEQ multiplex PCR, the repertoire was profiled, and TCRdb retains in-frame clones only, with some absent. The sample contains some 110,000 clones, over 80% of which appear only once. Sequencing was done on a sample of peripheral blood. These receptors were taken from a human donor with melanoma.

The J gene is TRBJ2-3, the V gene TRBV15; 8 nucleotides align to TRBD1. Germline CDR1 is LNHNV and CDR2 is YYDKDF (reference sequence). There are 15 residues in the CDR3. The J segment lost 6 bases and the V segment lost 1 base, leaving 6 bases of the junction unmatched. CDR3 sequence (DNA): TGTGCCACCAGCAGAGGTCGACAGGGGATGGATACGCAGTATTTT. Residues: CATSRGRQGMDTQYF.

The genes are TRBV10-3 and TRBJ1-3; a possible D gene is TRBD1 (5 bases). Germline V gene sequence: CDR1 ENHRY, CDR2 SYGVKD. Deletions cut 0 bases from V and 9 bases from J, with 15 bases between. The CDR3 is 15 amino acids. The DNA of the CDR3 is TGTGCCATCAGTGAGTCTCCGCAGGGAGAGGGCACCATATATTTT. Amino acids: CAISESPQGEGTIYF.

The chain combines TRBV5-4 with TRBJ2-7; TRBD2 agrees at 10 bases. Germline loops: CDR1 SGHNT, CDR2 YYREEE (reference sequence). There are 15 residues in the CDR3. J lost 2 bases, V lost 3 bases, and 5 bases had no gene match. CDR3 in amino acids: CASSSTSGTPYEQYF. CDR3 DNA sequence: TGTGCCAGCAGCTCAACTAGCGGGACGCCCTACGAGCAGTACTTC. The full variable domain, its missing parts supplied by reference TRBV5-4 and TRBJ2-7, is ETGVTQSPTHLIKTRGQQVTLRCSSQSGHNTVSWYQQALGQGPQFIFQYYREEENGRGNFPPRFSGLQFPNYSSELNVNALELDDSALYLCASSSTSGTPYEQYFGPGTRLTVT.

The chain couples TRBV15 to TRBJ1-3, with unresolved D. The germline V gene encodes CDR1 LNHNV and CDR2 YYDKDF (reference sequence). The CDR3 sequence is 13 residues long. Trimming pared 1 base from V and 4 bases from J, leaving 5 bases between. The CDR3 loop reads CATSRGSGNTIYF. The CDR3 nucleotides read TGTGCCACCAGCAGAGGATCGGGAAACACCATATATTTT.

The V and J genes are TRBV7-9 and TRBJ1-1; a possible D gene is TRBD1 (5 bases). The V end was cut by 7 bases, the J end by 3 bases, with 15 bases between. CDR1 is SEHNR and CDR2 is FQNEAQ in the germline V gene (reference sequence). This CDR3 is built from 14 residues. CDR3 nucleotides: TGTGCCAGCACCATCGGGACTGCCCACACTGAAGCTTTCTTT. Protein product: CASTIGTAHTEAFF.

V is TRBV11-3 and J is TRBJ2-2, with 13 bases aligning to TRBD2. The CDR3 runs 18 residues. Germline lookup yields CDR1 SGHNT and CDR2 YENEEA. V lost 4 bases and J lost 6; bases outside the gene matches: 11. Here the CDR3 reads CASSSTKWGLAGPGELFF. In nucleotides, the CDR3 is TGTGCCAGCAGCTCGACAAAATGGGGACTAGCGGGGCCCGGGGAGCTGTTTTTT. Full variable domain (missing parts from reference TRBV11-3 and TRBJ2-2): EAGVVQSPRYKIIEKKQPVAFWCNPISGHNTLYWYLQNLGQGPELLIRYENEEAVDDSQLPKDRFSAERLKGVDSTLKIQPAELGDSAVYLCASSSTKWGLAGPGELFFGEGSRLTVL.

This rearrangement joins TRBV6-1 to TRBJ2-3; possibly TRBD1 for D (6 bases). This CDR3 has 17 residues. CDR1 is MNHNS and CDR2 is SASEGT in the germline V gene. V was clipped by 1 base and J by 6 bases, with 20 bases between them. Here the CDR3 reads CASSEVQRIGGLDTQYF. CDR3 in DNA: TGTGCCAGCAGTGAAGTTCAGCGGATTGGGGGCTTGGATACGCAGTATTTT.

This chain uses TRBV23-1 with TRBJ2-7, with 16 positions matching TRBD2. TRBV23-1 is an ORF for which the function is uncertain. The CDR3 contains 19 residues. Losses at the gene ends were 0 bases for V and 4 bases for J; bases not matched to a gene: 9. The CDR3 sequence is CASSQSSQGLAGGRYEQYF. The CDR3 region has the DNA TGCGCCAGCAGTCAATCCTCTCAGGGACTAGCGGGGGGGCGGTACGAGCAGTACTTC.

The chain links TRBV6-1 to TRBJ2-7; no reliable D call. This CDR3 region has 13 residues. Trimming stripped 6 bases from V and 0 bases from J, with 9 bases between. The germline V gene has CDR1 MNHNS and CDR2 SASEGT. The CDR3 loop is CASRIQSSYEQYF. The CDR3, as DNA: TGTGCCAGCAGGATACAAAGCTCCTACGAGCAGTACTTC.

The chain is built from TRBV28 and TRBJ2-3; D remains ambiguous. The ends were cut back, 10 bases at V and 6 bases at J, with 11 bases in the middle. There are 11 residues in the CDR3. The germline V gene has CDR1 MDHEN and CDR2 SYDVKM. CDR3 coding DNA: TGTGCCACCCCCTCTGTCGATACGCAGTATTTT. It yields the protein CATPSVDTQYF.

The chain is built from TRBV4-2 and TRBJ2-5; 7 nucleotides agree with TRBD1. Trimming cost V 1 base and J 2 bases; bases outside gene matches: 4. The CDR3 totals 15 residues. CDR1 is LGHNA, CDR2 YNFKEQ, per germline. In DNA form, the CDR3 reads TGTGCCAGCAGCCAAGGGACAGGCCATCAAGAGACCCAGTACTTC. This gives the protein CASSQGTGHQETQYF.

The chain carries TRBV18 and TRBJ2-2; D remains ambiguous. Germline CDR1 and CDR2: KGHSH and LQKENI. The V end lost 3 bases, the J end lost 7 bases, and 6 bases lay between the germline ends. The CDR3 length is 12 residues. The DNA of the CDR3 is TGTGCCAGCTCACCCCCGGGCGGGGAGCTGTTTTTT. It codes for CASSPPGGELFF. Filled out from reference TRBV18 and TRBJ2-2, the complete variable domain reads NAGVMQNPRHLVRRRGQEARLRCSPMKGHSHVYWYRQLPEEGLKFMVYLQKENIIDESGMPKERFSAEFPKEGPSILRIQQVVRGDSAAYFCASSPPGGELFFGEGSRLTVL.

The chain carries TRBV9 and TRBJ1-3, with D possibly being TRBD1 (6 bases). The CDR3 covers 16 residues. Germline assignment: CDR1 SGDLS and CDR2 YYNGEE. V gave up 0 bases and J gave up 4 bases, with 14 bases separating them. The DNA for the CDR3 is TGTGCCAGCAGCGTAGTCAGGGGCGAAGGCGGAAACACCATATATTTT. Encoded protein: CASSVVRGEGGNTIYF.

The chain combines TRBV6-6 with TRBJ2-7, with D possibly matching TRBD2 (6 bases). The CDR3 is 15 residues long. Trimming left V 5 bases short and J 2 bases short, with 16 bases between. Germline CDR1 is MNHNY and CDR2 is SVGAGI (reference sequence). This CDR3 is CASSDQGTGAYEQYF. CDR3 in DNA: TGTGCCAGCAGTGACCAGGGAACGGGGGCCTACGAGCAGTACTTC.

The chain recombines TRBV4-2 with TRBJ1-6; maybe TRBD1 (5 bases). The length of the CDR3 is 12 residues. Germline V gives CDR1 LGHNA, CDR2 YNFKEQ. V was shortened by 3 bases and J by 9 bases, with 6 bases between the two germline ends. CDR3 residues: CASSQRGSPLHF. The CDR3 nucleotides read TGTGCCAGCAGCCAGAGGGGTTCACCCCTCCACTTT.

The chain recombines TRBV7-8 with TRBJ1-5; a weak D match, TRBD1 (6 bases). This CDR3 has 18 residues. CDR1 SGHVS and CDR2 FQNEAQ come from the germline V gene. Deletions cut 5 bases from V and 3 bases from J, with 23 bases between. CDR3: CASSRQTGRFYFNQPQHF. DNA for the CDR3: TGTGCCAGCAGCCGACAGACAGGTCGATTCTACTTCAATCAGCCCCAGCATTTT.

The V and J genes are TRBV5-4 and TRBJ2-4; 11 bases are a match to TRBD2. Germline V gives CDR1 SGHNT, CDR2 YYREEE (reference sequence). The CDR3 spans 13 residues. The trim removed 4 bases at V and 8 bases at J, leaving 2 bases unmatched. The CDR3: CASSPTSGDIQYF. CDR3 sequence (DNA): TGTGCCAGCAGCCCGACTAGCGGGGACATTCAGTACTTC.

The chain couples TRBV7-9 to TRBJ1-5; D is uncertain. Looked up from germline, CDR1 is SEHNR and CDR2 is FQNEAQ (reference sequence). The V end lost 4 bases, the J end lost 6 bases, and 7 bases lay between the germline ends. The length of the CDR3 is 12 residues. The CDR3 sequence is CASSWESQPQHF. The CDR3, as DNA: TGTGCCAGCAGCTGGGAAAGTCAGCCCCAGCATTTT.

The chain carries TRBV2 and TRBJ2-7; the D gene is possibly TRBD1 (5 bases). CDR3 length equals 13 residues. Looked up from germline, CDR1 is SNHLY and CDR2 is FYNNEI. Trimming cost V 3 bases and J 2 bases, with 8 bases left between them. The CDR3, as DNA: TGTGCCAGCAGTGACAGGGCGGCCTACGAGCAGTACTTC. It specifies CASSDRAAYEQYF.